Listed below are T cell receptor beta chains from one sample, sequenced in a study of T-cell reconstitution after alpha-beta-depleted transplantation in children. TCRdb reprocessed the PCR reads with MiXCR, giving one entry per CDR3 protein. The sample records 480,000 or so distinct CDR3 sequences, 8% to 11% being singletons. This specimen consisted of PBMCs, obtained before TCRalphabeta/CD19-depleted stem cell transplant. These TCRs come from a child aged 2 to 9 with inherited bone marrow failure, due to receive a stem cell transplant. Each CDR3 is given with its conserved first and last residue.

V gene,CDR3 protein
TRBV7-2,CASSLTRATLTDTQYF
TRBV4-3,CASSLGYDSGSHEETQYF
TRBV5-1,CASSFVTGANTGELFF
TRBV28,CASSNPGTGASEQYF
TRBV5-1,CASSFATSYNEQFF
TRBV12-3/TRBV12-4,CASSLGGLGVSRVANVLTF
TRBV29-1,CSETDRGDTEAFF
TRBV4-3,CASSQGVRLTNEQYF
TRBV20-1,CSASPSASGLSYEQYF
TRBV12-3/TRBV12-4,CASSFVRLAGTGSYNEQFF
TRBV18,CASSPKRSLAQETQYF
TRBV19,CASSPSGAILSNQPQHF
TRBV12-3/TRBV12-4,CASSSGQYEQFF
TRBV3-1,CASSQDSGGANVLTF
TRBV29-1,CSAGLADTGELFF
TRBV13,CASSLGMTSGGDYEQYF
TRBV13,CASSSRADMETQYF
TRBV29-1,CSGGTFEGYTF